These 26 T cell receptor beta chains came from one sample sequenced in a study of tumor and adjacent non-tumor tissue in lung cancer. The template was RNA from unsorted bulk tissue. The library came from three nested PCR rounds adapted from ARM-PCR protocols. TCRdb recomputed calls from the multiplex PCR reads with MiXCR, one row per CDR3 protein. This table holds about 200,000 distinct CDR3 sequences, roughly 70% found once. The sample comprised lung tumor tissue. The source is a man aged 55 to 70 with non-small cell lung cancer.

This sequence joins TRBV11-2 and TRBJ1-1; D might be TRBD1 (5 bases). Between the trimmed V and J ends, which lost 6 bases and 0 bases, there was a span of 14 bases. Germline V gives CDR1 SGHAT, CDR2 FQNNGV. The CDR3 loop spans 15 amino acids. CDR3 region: CASSNAGTLNTEAFF. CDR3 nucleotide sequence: TGTGCCAGCAGTAACGCCGGGACTTTGAACACTGAAGCTTTCTTT.

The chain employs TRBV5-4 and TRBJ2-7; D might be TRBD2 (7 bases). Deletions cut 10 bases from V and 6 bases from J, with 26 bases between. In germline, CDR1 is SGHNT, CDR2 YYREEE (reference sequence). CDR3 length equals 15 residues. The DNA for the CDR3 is TGTGCCGGCAACTTGGGGGGGCGTCGGCTTGGCGAGCAGTACTTC. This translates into CAGNLGGRRLGEQYF.

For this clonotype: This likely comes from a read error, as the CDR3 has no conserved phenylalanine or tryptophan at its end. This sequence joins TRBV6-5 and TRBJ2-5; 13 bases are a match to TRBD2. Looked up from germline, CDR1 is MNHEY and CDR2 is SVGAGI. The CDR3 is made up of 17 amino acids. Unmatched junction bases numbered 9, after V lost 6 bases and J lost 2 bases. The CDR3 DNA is TGTGCCAGCAGACTCGATAGACTAGCGGGGGGACAAGAGACCCAGTACTCC. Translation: CASRLDRLAGGQETQYS.

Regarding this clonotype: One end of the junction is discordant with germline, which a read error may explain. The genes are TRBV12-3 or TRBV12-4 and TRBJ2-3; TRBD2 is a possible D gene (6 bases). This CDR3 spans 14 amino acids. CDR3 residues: CASSYGGNTVTQYF. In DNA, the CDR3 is TGTGCCAGCAGCTATGGGGGGAACACAGTTACGCAGTATTTT.

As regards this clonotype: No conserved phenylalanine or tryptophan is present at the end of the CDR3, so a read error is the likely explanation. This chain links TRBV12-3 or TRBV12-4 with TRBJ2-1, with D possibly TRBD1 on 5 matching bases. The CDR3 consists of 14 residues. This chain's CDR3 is CASSFFPRVHEQFL. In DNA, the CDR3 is TGTGCCAGCAGTTTTTTCCCCAGGGTCCATGAACAGTTCCTC.

The CDR3 reads CATSDPATGSYNEQFF. The CDR3 DNA is TGTGCCACCAGTGATCCAGCGACGGGCTCCTACAATGAGCAGTTCTTC. The chain is built from TRBV24-1 and TRBJ2-1; D is unresolved. The length of the CDR3 is 16 residues. The germline gives CDR1 KGHDR, CDR2 SFDVKD. V was pared by 3 bases and J by 0 bases, with 11 bases between.

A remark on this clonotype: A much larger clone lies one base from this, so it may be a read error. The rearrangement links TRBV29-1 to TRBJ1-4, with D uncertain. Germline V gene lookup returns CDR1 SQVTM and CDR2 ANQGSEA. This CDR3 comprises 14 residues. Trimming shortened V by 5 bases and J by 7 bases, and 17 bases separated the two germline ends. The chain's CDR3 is CSVLYSVDGEKLFF. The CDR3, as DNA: TGCAGCGTTTTATACAGTGTAGATGGTGAAAAACTGTTTTTT.

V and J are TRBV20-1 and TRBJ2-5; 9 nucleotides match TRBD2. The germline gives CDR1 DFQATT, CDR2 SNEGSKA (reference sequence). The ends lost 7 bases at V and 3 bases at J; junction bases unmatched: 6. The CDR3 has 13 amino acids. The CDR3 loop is CSVALAGEETQYF. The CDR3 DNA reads TGCAGTGTTGCCTTAGCGGGGGAAGAGACCCAGTACTTC.

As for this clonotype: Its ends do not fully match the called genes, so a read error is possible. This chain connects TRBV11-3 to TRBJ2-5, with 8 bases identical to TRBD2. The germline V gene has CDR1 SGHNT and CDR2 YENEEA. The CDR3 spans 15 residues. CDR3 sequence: CTSSFGGGRQEPQYF. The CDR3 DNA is TGTACCAGCAGCTTCGGGGGGGGGAGGCAAGAGCCCCAGTACTTC.

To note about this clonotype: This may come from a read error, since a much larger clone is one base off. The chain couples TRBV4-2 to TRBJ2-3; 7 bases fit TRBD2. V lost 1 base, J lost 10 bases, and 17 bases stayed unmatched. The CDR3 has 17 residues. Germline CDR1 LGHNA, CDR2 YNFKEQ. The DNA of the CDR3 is TGTGCCAGCAGCCAAGCAAATGAGGGAGGGCAGGTCCCTGCGCAGTATTTT. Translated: CASSQANEGGQVPAQYF.

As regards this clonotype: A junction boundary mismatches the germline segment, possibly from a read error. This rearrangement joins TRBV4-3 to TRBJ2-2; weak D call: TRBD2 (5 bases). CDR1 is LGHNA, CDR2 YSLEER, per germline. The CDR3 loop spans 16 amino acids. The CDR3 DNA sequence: TGCGCCAGCAGCCAAGAATTCAGAACGAACGCCGGGGAACTGTTTTTT. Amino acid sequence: CASSQEFRTNAGELFF.

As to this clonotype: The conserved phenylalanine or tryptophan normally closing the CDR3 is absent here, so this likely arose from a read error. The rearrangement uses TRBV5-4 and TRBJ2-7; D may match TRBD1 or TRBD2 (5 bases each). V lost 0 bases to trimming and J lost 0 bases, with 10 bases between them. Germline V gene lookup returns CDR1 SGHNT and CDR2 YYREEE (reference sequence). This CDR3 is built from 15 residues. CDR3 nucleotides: TGTGCCAGCAGCTTGGGGTCGGGGACCTCCTACGAGCAGTACTTG. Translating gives CASSLGSGTSYEQYL.

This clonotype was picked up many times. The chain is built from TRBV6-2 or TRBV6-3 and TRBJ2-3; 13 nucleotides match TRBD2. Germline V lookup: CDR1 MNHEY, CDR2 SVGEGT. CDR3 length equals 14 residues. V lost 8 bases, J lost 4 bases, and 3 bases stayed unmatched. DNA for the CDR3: TGTGCCAGCGGACTAGCGGGAGAAGCAGATACGCAGTATTTT. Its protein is CASGLAGEADTQYF.

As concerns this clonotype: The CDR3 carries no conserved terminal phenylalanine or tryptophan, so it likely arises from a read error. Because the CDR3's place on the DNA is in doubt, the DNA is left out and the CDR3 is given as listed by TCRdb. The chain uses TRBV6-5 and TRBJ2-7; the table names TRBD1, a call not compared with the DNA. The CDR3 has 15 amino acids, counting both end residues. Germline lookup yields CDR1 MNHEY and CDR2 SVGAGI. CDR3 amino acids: CASGNGGATRYEHYS.

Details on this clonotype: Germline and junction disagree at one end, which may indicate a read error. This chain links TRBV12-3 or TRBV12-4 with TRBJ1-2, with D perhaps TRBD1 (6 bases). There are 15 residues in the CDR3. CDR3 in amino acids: CASSSWTALRGGCTF. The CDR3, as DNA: TGTGCCAGCAGTTCTTGGACAGCCCTCCGGGGAGGCTGCACCTTC.

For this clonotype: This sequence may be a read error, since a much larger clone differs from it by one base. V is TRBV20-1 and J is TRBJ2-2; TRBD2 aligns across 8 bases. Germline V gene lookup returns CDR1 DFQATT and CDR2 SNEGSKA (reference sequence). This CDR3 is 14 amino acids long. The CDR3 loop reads CIAPRGGFTGELFF. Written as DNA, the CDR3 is TGCATTGCGCCTCGGGGGGGTTTCACCGGGGAGCTGTTTTTT.

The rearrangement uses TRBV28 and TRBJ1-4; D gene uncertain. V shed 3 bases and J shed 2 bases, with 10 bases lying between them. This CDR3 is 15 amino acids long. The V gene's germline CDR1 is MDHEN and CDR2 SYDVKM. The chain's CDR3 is CASSLSVSTNEKLFF. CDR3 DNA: TGTGCCAGCAGTTTGTCCGTATCCACTAATGAAAAACTGTTTTTT.

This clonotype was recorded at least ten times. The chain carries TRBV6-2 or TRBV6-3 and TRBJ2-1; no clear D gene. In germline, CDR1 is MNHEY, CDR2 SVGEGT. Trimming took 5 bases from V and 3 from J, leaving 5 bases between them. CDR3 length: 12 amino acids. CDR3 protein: CASSKGYNEQFF. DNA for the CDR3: TGTGCCAGCAGTAAGGGCTACAATGAGCAGTTCTTC.

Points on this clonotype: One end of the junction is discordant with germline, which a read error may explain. The CDR3 sequence: CPSRNTQVYEQFF. CDR3 coding DNA: TGTCCCAGCAGGAATACCCAGGTCTACGAGCAGTTCTTC. The V call is TRBV6-2 or TRBV6-3, the J call TRBJ2-7; D ambiguous. TRBJ2-1 matches the DNA end more closely, so the J call is doubtful. The length of the CDR3 is 13 residues. Germline V CDR1 and CDR2: MNHEY, SVGEGT.

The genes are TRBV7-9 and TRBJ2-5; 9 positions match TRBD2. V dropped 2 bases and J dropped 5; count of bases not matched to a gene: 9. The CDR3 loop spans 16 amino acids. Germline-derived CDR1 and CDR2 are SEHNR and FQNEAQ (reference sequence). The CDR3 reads CASSLMLAGSPETQYF. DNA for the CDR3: TGTGCCAGCAGCTTAATGCTAGCGGGATCCCCCGAGACCCAGTACTTC.

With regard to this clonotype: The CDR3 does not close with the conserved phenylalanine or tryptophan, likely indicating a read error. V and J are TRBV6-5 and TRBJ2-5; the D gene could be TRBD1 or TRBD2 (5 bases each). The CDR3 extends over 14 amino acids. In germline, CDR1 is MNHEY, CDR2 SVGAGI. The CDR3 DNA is TGTGCTAGCAGTGATACCGGGACCGTGGGAGCCCAGTACCTC. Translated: CASSDTGTVGAQYL.

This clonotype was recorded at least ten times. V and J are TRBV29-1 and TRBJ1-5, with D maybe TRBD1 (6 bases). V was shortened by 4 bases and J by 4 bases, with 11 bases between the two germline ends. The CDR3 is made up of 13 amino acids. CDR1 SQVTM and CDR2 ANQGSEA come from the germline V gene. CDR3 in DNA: TGCAGCGTTGTTGGACAGACAAATCAGCCCCAGCATTTT. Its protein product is CSVVGQTNQPQHF.

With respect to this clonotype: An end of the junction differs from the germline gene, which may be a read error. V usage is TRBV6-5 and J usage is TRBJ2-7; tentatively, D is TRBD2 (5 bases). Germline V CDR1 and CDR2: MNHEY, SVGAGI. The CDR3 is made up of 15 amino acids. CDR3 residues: CGSGNGEVTRYEQYF. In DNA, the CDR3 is TGTGGCAGCGGCAATGGGGAAGTCACTCGCTACGAACAGTACTTC.

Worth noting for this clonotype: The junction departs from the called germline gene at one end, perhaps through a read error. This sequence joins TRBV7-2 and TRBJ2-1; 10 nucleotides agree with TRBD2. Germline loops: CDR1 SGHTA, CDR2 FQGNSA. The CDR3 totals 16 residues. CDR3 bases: TGTGCCTGCAGCTTAGCTAGCGGGAGTATAGTCAATGAGCAGTTCTTC. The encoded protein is CACSLASGSIVNEQFF.

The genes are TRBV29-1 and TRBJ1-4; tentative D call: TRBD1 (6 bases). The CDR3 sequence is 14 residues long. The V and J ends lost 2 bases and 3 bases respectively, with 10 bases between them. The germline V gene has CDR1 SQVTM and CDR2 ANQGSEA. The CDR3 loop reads CSVERGAANEKLFF. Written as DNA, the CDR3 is TGCAGCGTTGAACGGGGGGCGGCTAATGAAAAACTGTTTTTT.

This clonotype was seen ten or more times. The CDR3 DNA reads as TGCAGCGTTTACAGGGACTACGAGCAGTACTTC. Protein sequence: CSVYRDYEQYF. The rearrangement links TRBV29-1 to TRBJ2-7; tentatively, D is TRBD1 (6 bases). Germline loops: CDR1 SQVTM, CDR2 ANQGSEA. V dropped 5 bases and J dropped 3 bases, with 8 bases sitting between them. This CDR3 has 11 residues.